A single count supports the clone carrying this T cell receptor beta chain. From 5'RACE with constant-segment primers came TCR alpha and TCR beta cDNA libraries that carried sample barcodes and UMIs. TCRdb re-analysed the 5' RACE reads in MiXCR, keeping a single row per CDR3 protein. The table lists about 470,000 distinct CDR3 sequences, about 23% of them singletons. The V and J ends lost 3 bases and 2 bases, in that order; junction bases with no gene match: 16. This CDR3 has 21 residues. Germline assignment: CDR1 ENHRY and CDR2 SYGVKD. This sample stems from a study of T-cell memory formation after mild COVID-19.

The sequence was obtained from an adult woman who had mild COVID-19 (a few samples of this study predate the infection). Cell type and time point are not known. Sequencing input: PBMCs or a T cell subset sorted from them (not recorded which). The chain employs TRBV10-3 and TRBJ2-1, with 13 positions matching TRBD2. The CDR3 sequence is CAISDPEGDRTSGSTYNEQFF. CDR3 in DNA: TGTGCCATCAGTGACCCTGAGGGCGACCGGACTAGCGGGAGCACCTACAATGAGCAGTTCTTC.